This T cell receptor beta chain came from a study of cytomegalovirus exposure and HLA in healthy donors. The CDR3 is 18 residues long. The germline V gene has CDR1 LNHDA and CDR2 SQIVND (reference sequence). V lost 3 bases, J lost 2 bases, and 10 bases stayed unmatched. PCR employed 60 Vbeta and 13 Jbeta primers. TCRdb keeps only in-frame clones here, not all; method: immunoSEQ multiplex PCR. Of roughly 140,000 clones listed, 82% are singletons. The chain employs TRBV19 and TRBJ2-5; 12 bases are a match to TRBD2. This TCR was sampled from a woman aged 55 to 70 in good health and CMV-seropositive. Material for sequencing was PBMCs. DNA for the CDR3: TGTGCCAGTAGTATCCGCCCCACTAGCGGGAGGCGTCAAGAGACCCAGTACTTC. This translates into CASSIRPTSGRRQETQYF.